This TCR beta chain emerged from a study of vaccination and CD4 T cells after COVID-19. About the study: Nasal swab PCR showed SARS-CoV-2 in convalescent patients, under 10 with mild and one with severe disease. Six male and four female convalescents took part, two of them Hispanic. Overlapping SARS-CoV-2, HCoV-NL63, HCoV-OC43 and HCoV-229E spike peptides stimulated the cells.

The CDR3 is 16 residues long. The V segment lost 2 bases and the J segment 2 bases; nucleotides outside the gene matches: 7. Per the germline V gene, CDR1 is MNHEY and CDR2 is SVGAGI. As to this clonotype: Its antigen is undetermined.

CD4+ T cells that had been cultured provided DNA sequenced with the Oncomine TCR Beta short-read assay. TCRdb used MiXCR to reprocess the PCR reads, holding one entry per CDR3 protein. The sample holds about 20,000 distinct CDR3 sequences, approximately 51% seen once. Treatment of the sample: approximately 9-day PBMC culture with coronavirus spike peptide pools or control peptides (ViraFEST assay). Sequencing input: CD4+ T cells from blood, cultured in vitro. The TCR comes from a human donor who had recovered from COVID-19. This chain links TRBV6-5 with TRBJ2-7; TRBD1 aligns across 9 bases. CDR3 nucleotide sequence: TGTGCCAGCAGTTACCCAGGACAGGGGAAAACCTACGAGCAGTACTTC. Translating gives CASSYPGQGKTYEQYF.